This TCR beta chain emerged from a study of response to subunit inactivated influenza vaccine. The germline gives CDR1 MDHEN, CDR2 SYDVKM. V lost 5 bases and J lost 6, with 8 bases in between. The CDR3 loop spans 11 amino acids. On this clonotype itself: The antigen is undetermined.

General observations from the study: Authors suggested each seasonal influenza vaccination recruits few new T cells.

Each CDR3 protein is one row after TCRdb ran MiXCR on the RT-PCR reads. The sample consists of 550,000 to 650,000 distinct CDR3 sequences, about 10% of them appearing once. The chain joins TRBV28 to TRBJ2-7; D not resolved. Sample: PBMCs from blood, taken on the day of vaccination. The clonotype originates from a man aged 45-65 years who received an inactivated influenza vaccine. The CDR3 DNA reads as TGTGCCAGCAGTACCGCCCCCGAGCAGTACTTC. This sequence encodes CASSTAPEQYF.